These 19 T cell receptor beta chains share one sample of origin, sequenced in a study of T cells after yellow fever vaccination. TCRdb fed the 5' RACE reads into MiXCR, producing one record per CDR3 protein. The sample gives 550,000 to 750,000 distinct CDR3 sequences, approximately 13% of which show up once; over 11% is in the top ten. The specimen comprised PBMCs, sampled on the day of the yellow fever booster vaccination. The source of these receptors is a man aged 30-40 years who received the YFV17D yellow fever vaccine.

This clonotype was detected a few times. The chain is built from TRBV4-2 and TRBJ2-3; 9 positions match TRBD2. Germline values: CDR1 LGHNA, CDR2 YNFKEQ. The CDR3 runs to 16 residues. The V gene end was trimmed by 4 bases and the J gene end by 2 bases; junction bases not matched to a gene: 7. CDR3 loop: CASSRRLAEFTDTQYF. The CDR3 DNA sequence: TGTGCCAGCAGCCGCCGACTAGCGGAGTTCACAGATACGCAGTATTTT.

This clonotype has more than one count but fewer than ten. The chain joins TRBV10-3 to TRBJ2-7; possibly TRBD1 for D (6 bases). Germline values: CDR1 ENHRY, CDR2 SYGVKD. This CDR3 has 13 amino acids. V was trimmed by 6 bases and J by 2 bases, leaving 11 bases between them. CDR3 residues: CAISVTGTYEQYF. DNA for the CDR3: TGTGCCATCAGCGTGACAGGAACCTACGAGCAGTACTTC.

The sample holds a few counts of this clonotype. The chain carries TRBV10-3 and TRBJ1-5; D is unclear. The CDR3 is 13 residues long. V was trimmed by 4 bases and J by 11 bases, leaving 15 bases between them. Germline V gives CDR1 ENHRY, CDR2 SYGVKD. The CDR3 protein is CAISATDASAQHF. The CDR3 DNA is TGTGCCATCAGTGCCACGGACGCCTCAGCCCAGCATTTT.

This clonotype was seen a few times. The gene calls are TRBV4-3 and TRBJ1-1, with D perhaps matching TRBD1 (6 bases). Trimming took 1 base from V and 3 from J, leaving 15 bases between them. Per the germline V gene, CDR1 is LGHNA and CDR2 is YSLEER. There are 16 residues in the CDR3. The CDR3 reads CASSQVGWKGDTEAFF. CDR3 in DNA: TGCGCCAGCAGCCAAGTCGGGTGGAAGGGGGACACTGAAGCTTTCTTT.

There are a few counts of this clonotype. The chain carries TRBV7-2 and TRBJ2-1, with 9 bases aligning to TRBD2. In germline, CDR1 is SGHTA, CDR2 FQGNSA. V shed 4 bases, J shed 7 bases, and the junction held 8 bases outside the gene matches. The CDR3 consists of 15 residues. The chain's CDR3 is CASSSSGGISNEQFF. CDR3 nucleotides: TGTGCCAGCAGCTCGAGCGGGGGGATTTCGAATGAGCAGTTCTTC.

The rearrangement uses TRBV7-6 and TRBJ1-1; 8 bases align to TRBD1. Germline V gene data show CDR1 as SGHVS and CDR2 as FNYEAQ. V dropped 7 bases and J dropped 5; count of bases not matched to a gene: 6. CDR3 length equals 13 residues. The CDR3 loop reads CASIGQGSTEAFF. Here the CDR3 DNA reads TGTGCCAGCATCGGACAGGGATCAACTGAAGCTTTCTTT.

This clonotype was seen a handful of times. This chain links TRBV10-3 with TRBJ2-1; 8 bases match TRBD2. Germline lookup yields CDR1 ENHRY and CDR2 SYGVKD. CDR3 length: 13 amino acids. Trimming at V came to 8 bases and at J to 7 bases, leaving 7 bases not matched to a gene. The CDR3 reads CAIRGGVRNEQFF. The DNA of the CDR3 is TGTGCCATCCGGGGGGGAGTGAGAAATGAGCAGTTCTTC.

This clonotype was observed a handful of times. This rearrangement joins TRBV7-2 to TRBJ2-3, with unresolved D. The germline V and J ends were trimmed by 3 bases and 6 bases, with 16 bases remaining between them. CDR1 is SGHTA and CDR2 is FQGNSA in the germline V gene. The CDR3 loop spans 15 amino acids. The CDR3 DNA follows: TGTGCCAGCAGCTTGTACGGCCCAGATGGCGATACGCAGTATTTT. Protein: CASSLYGPDGDTQYF.

This sequence joins TRBV6-2 or TRBV6-3 and TRBJ2-2, with D unclear. Germline lookup yields CDR1 MNHEY and CDR2 SVGEGT. The CDR3 is made up of 13 amino acids. The V end was cut by 6 bases, the J end by 5 bases, with 10 bases between. This chain's CDR3 is CASRPPRTGELFF. CDR3 in DNA: TGTGCCAGCAGACCCCCTAGGACCGGGGAGCTGTTTTTT.

The genes are TRBV29-1 and TRBJ2-1; D is undetermined. The CDR3 extends over 12 amino acids. The V end lost 4 bases, the J end lost 2 bases, and 6 bases lay between the germline ends. In germline, CDR1 is SQVTM, CDR2 ANQGSEA. CDR3 nucleotides: TGCAGCGTTGGGGATACCTACAATGAGCAGTTCTTC. It specifies CSVGDTYNEQFF.

The chain uses TRBV7-2 and TRBJ2-7; perhaps TRBD1 as D (5 bases). Per the germline V gene, CDR1 is SGHTA and CDR2 is FQGNSA. The CDR3 is 13 amino acids. Trimming shortened V by 5 bases and J by 7 bases, and 15 bases separated the two germline ends. Here the CDR3 DNA reads TGTGCCAGCAGCCGGACACCTTCTGGGGAGCAGTACTTC. The encoded protein is CASSRTPSGEQYF.

This rearrangement joins TRBV7-9 to TRBJ2-7; no firm D call. The CDR3 has 13 amino acids. The V and J ends lost 5 bases and 6 bases respectively, with 14 bases between them. Germline V lookup: CDR1 SEHNR, CDR2 FQNEAQ (reference sequence). The CDR3 region has the DNA TGTGCCAGCAGCGTTCCTTCTAGGTCCGAGCAGTACTTC. Translating gives CASSVPSRSEQYF.

This chain links TRBV5-1 with TRBJ2-5, with 7 bases identical to TRBD2. The CDR3 has 15 residues. CDR1 SGHRS and CDR2 YFSETQ come from the germline V gene. After removal of 2 bases from V and 10 bases from J, the junction contained 14 bases not matched to a gene. The CDR3 DNA follows: TGCGCCAGCAGCTTTAGCGGGCGAGGATTTGATAACCAGTACTTC. It translates to CASSFSGRGFDNQYF.

This clonotype was observed a few times. The chain carries TRBV6-6 and TRBJ2-7; a weak D match, TRBD2 (6 bases). Trimming pared 6 bases from V and 2 bases from J, leaving 11 bases between. The germline V gene has CDR1 MNHNY and CDR2 SVGAGI (reference sequence). CDR3 size: 13 residues. This CDR3 is CASRSGSTYEQYF. Written as DNA, the CDR3 is TGTGCCAGCAGATCCGGGAGTACCTACGAGCAGTACTTC.

CDR3 in amino acids: CASSPGQGVGTEAFF. The CDR3 DNA reads TGTGCCAGCTCACCGGGACAGGGTGTCGGCACTGAAGCTTTCTTT. This chain links TRBV18 with TRBJ1-1, with TRBD1 identical over 9 bases. V lost 3 bases and J lost 4; bases outside the gene matches: 6. CDR1 is KGHSH and CDR2 is LQKENI in the germline V gene. This CDR3 has 15 amino acids.

This chain joins TRBV19 and TRBJ2-2, with 9 nucleotides matching TRBD1. The CDR3 is made up of 16 amino acids. Germline V lookup: CDR1 LNHDA, CDR2 SQIVND (reference sequence). The V gene end was trimmed by 5 bases and the J gene end by 3 bases; junction bases not matched to a gene: 7. The CDR3 here is CASSPHRGQDTGELFF. Written as DNA, the CDR3 is TGTGCCAGTAGTCCCCACAGGGGGCAAGACACCGGGGAGCTGTTTTTT.

The V call is TRBV6-2 or TRBV6-3, the J call TRBJ2-1; D call uncertain. The germline V gene has CDR1 MNHEY and CDR2 SVGEGT. The CDR3 sequence is 13 residues long. V was trimmed by 2 bases and J by 7 bases, leaving 9 bases between them. The CDR3 DNA sequence: TGTGCCAGCAGTTACCGCCCCCCAAATGAGCAGTTCTTC. Amino acid sequence: CASSYRPPNEQFF.

The V gene is TRBV4-3, the J gene TRBJ1-4, with D maybe TRBD1 (5 bases). Germline V gene lookup returns CDR1 LGHNA and CDR2 YSLEER. This CDR3 comprises 15 residues. Between the trimmed V and J ends, which lost 6 bases and 3 bases, there was a span of 14 bases. CDR3 protein: CASSPTGQANEKLFF. The CDR3 coding sequence is TGCGCCAGCAGTCCTACTGGACAAGCTAATGAAAAACTGTTTTTT.

The chain employs TRBV5-6 and TRBJ2-1, with TRBD1 as a possible D gene (5 bases). Looked up from germline, CDR1 is SGHDT and CDR2 is YYEEEE. This CDR3 has 16 amino acids. V lost 6 bases and J 5 bases, leaving 21 bases between the germline ends. The CDR3 sequence is CASTVGRRFSHNEQFF. The DNA for the CDR3 is TGTGCCAGCACCGTGGGGCGCCGGTTTTCCCACAATGAGCAGTTCTTC.